This T cell receptor beta chain originates from a study of shared clonotypes between healthy human individuals. A word on this clone: No antigen is known for it.

V lost 1 base and J lost 3, with 15 bases in between. Per germline, CDR1 SGHDT and CDR2 YYEEEE. The CDR3 runs 16 residues. Terminally differentiated effector memory CD45RA+ cells were left out of the naive CD8 fraction, which was CD45RO-negative and positively selected for CCR7. Whole-study findings and limits: Rarefaction revealed incomplete sorted-subset sequencing despite large depth. Genetic and exposure-history diversity was limited by the few donors.

For sorted subsets, about 190 ng DNA per replicate equaled about 30,000 T cell genomes. Produced via immunoSEQ multiplex PCR; TCRdb's table is partial and in-frame only. The data contain around 2,000,000 clones, 90% to 95% of them seen just once; the ten biggest clones take up under 2%. This receptor was taken from a man in his late teens or twenties in good health. Some clones in this sample may be carry-over from other donors' samples. The chain employs TRBV5-6 and TRBJ2-3; D remains unclear. Input material: naive CD8+ T cells from PBMCs. CDR3 in DNA: TGTGCCAGCAGCTTGAAGGTGACCTCCACAACAGATACGCAGTATTTT. It specifies CASSLKVTSTTDTQYF.